The sequence of this T cell receptor (beta chain) was determined in a study of cytomegalovirus exposure and HLA in healthy donors. The CDR3 loop spans 13 amino acids. V lost 0 bases, J lost 3 bases, and 6 bases lay in between. From germline, CDR1 is LNHNV and CDR2 YYDKDF (reference sequence). The primer mix had 60 Vbeta and 13 Jbeta primers. Assay: immunoSEQ multiplex PCR; the TCRdb copy retains only in-frame clones and omits some. The sample lists 110,000 to 150,000 clones; about two thirds were seen once. Sampled while nominally healthy, donors likely had unrecorded immune exposures. This TCR came from a man aged 35 to 55 in good health and CMV-seronegative. The J gene is TRBJ2-7, the V gene TRBV15; D uncertain. Sequences were obtained from PBMCs. CDR3 region: CATSREPGYEQYF. For the CDR3, the DNA is TGTGCCACCAGCAGAGAGCCAGGCTACGAGCAGTACTTC. The full variable domain, in which reference TRBV15 and TRBJ2-7 provide the parts outside the CDR3, is DAMVIQNPRYQVTQFGKPVTLSCSQTLNHNVMYWYQQKSSQAPKLLFHYYDKDFNNEADTPDNFQSRRPNTSFCFLDIRSPGLGDTAMYLCATSREPGYEQYFGPGTRLTVT.